These 17 T cell receptor beta chains share one sample of origin, sequenced in a study of beta chain features in type 1 diabetes (dated by TCRdb to the late 2010s). Broader findings and caveats from the paper: In all four CD4+ subsets, TCRB CDR3 length was moderately but significantly shorter in type 1 diabetes patients.

Their recognized antigens are unknown. Libraries came from the immunoSEQ multiplex PCR assay. All of the isolated RNA was reverse transcribed with the High Capacity cDNA Reverse Transcription Kit, so expressed TCRB transcripts were sequenced. Not all clones reach the TCRdb copy of this immuneACCESS table, which keeps in-frame sequences only. Checked studies attribute under half of the gap to unresolved V genes and leave the rest unexplained. The sample has around 45,000 clones on record, approximately 40% of them singletons. The top ten clones comprise roughly 0.13% of the sample. The sequenced sample consisted of stem cell memory CD4+ T cells from blood. The cell subset or site label here, explained by the study, means: stem cell-like memory CD4+ T cells. The source of these receptors is a young man with type 1 diabetes.

This chain's CDR3 is CASSRTSGRQSTDTQYF. The CDR3 bases are TGTGCCAGCAGCCGGACTAGCGGGAGGCAAAGCACAGATACGCAGTATTTT. The gene calls are TRBV14 and TRBJ2-3; 14 nucleotides agree with TRBD2. V was pared by 4 bases and J by 0 bases, with 3 bases of the junction left unmatched. CDR3 length: 17 residues. The germline gives CDR1 SGHDN, CDR2 FVKESK.

This chain links TRBV10-3 with TRBJ2-3; possibly TRBD1 for D (7 bases). With 11 bases removed from V and 0 bases from J, the gap between germline ends came to 12 bases. Germline V lookup: CDR1 ENHRY, CDR2 SYGVKD. The length of the CDR3 is 13 residues. In DNA form, the CDR3 reads TGTGCCTCGCGGGACAGCAGCACAGATACGCAGTATTTT. Its protein product is CASRDSSTDTQYF.

This clone was recorded once. The chain has TRBV25-1 and TRBJ2-2; D is uncertain. CDR1 and CDR2 from the germline V gene are MGHDK and SYGVNS. V shed 4 bases and J shed 8 bases, with 5 bases lying between them. This CDR3 has 11 amino acids. The CDR3 bases are TGTGCCAGCAGTGCAACAGGGGAGCTGTTTTTT. Translated: CASSATGELFF.

The chain combines TRBV6-5 with TRBJ2-7; D is possibly TRBD2 (6 bases). Germline CDR1 and CDR2: MNHEY and SVGAGI. CDR3 size: 14 residues. V lost 2 bases and J 3 bases, leaving 11 bases between the germline ends. The CDR3 here is CASSYSAGSYEQYF. In nucleotides, the CDR3 is TGTGCCAGCAGTTACAGTGCCGGGAGCTACGAGCAGTACTTC.

This clone was counted between two and nine times. The rearrangement uses TRBV6-6 and TRBJ2-7; 12 bases map to TRBD2. The CDR3 has 14 residues. Trimming removed 6 bases from V and 6 bases from J; junction bases left unmatched: 6. Germline V CDR1 and CDR2: MNHNY, SVGAGI (reference sequence). CDR3 in DNA: TGTGCCAGCAGCCTCCTGGGACTAGCGGGCGAGCAGTACTTC. Protein: CASSLLGLAGEQYF.

The V gene is TRBV27, the J gene TRBJ2-7, with TRBD1 as a possible D gene (5 bases). Germline CDR1 MNHEY, CDR2 SMNVEV (reference sequence). The CDR3 loop spans 13 amino acids. The V and J ends lost 6 bases and 7 bases respectively, with 16 bases between them. CDR3 protein: CASSQGLGSEQYF. The CDR3, as DNA: TGTGCCAGCAGCCAGGGATTGGGAAGTGAGCAGTACTTC.

The chain joins TRBV18 to TRBJ2-7; 10 bases align to TRBD2. The V gene's germline CDR1 is KGHSH and CDR2 LQKENI. This CDR3 is built from 15 residues. Trimming removed 2 bases from V and 2 bases from J; junction bases left unmatched: 3. In DNA, the CDR3 is TGTGCCAGCTCACCAGTAGCGGGAGGTCCCTACGAGCAGTACTTC. It translates to CASSPVAGGPYEQYF.

This sequence joins TRBV5-4 and TRBJ2-7, with a tentative D call TRBD2 (6 bases). Trimming took 0 bases from V and 2 from J, leaving 15 bases between them. This CDR3 has 16 amino acids. Per the germline V gene, CDR1 is SGHNT and CDR2 is YYREEE (reference sequence). This CDR3 is CASSLEPGLGAYEQYF. CDR3 nucleotides: TGTGCCAGCAGCTTGGAACCGGGACTCGGGGCCTACGAGCAGTACTTC.

The chain couples TRBV27 to TRBJ2-1; 7 positions agree with TRBD2. Per germline, CDR1 MNHEY and CDR2 SMNVEV (reference sequence). The length of the CDR3 is 15 residues. With V trimmed by 4 bases and J by 7 bases, 10 bases remained unmatched. The chain's CDR3 is CASSWAGAATNEQFF. The CDR3 bases are TGTGCCAGCAGTTGGGCGGGAGCCGCTACAAATGAGCAGTTCTTC.

The V and J genes are TRBV4-1 and TRBJ2-3; TRBD1 is a possible D gene (5 bases). The germline CDR1 and CDR2 sequences are MGHRA and YSYEKL. The V end was cut by 0 bases, the J end by 0 bases, with 13 bases between. The CDR3 covers 17 residues. DNA of the CDR3: TGCGCCAGCAGCCAAGATTCCTCGACAGCTAGCACAGATACGCAGTATTTT. Amino acid sequence: CASSQDSSTASTDTQYF.

The gene calls are TRBV28 and TRBJ1-5; the D is unclear. The germline CDR1 and CDR2 sequences are MDHEN and SYDVKM. Trimming took off 2 bases at V and 5 bases at J, with 4 bases between the two ends. This CDR3 is built from 12 residues. The CDR3, as DNA: TGTGCCAGCAGTTTACGGGATCAGCCCCAGCATTTT. Residues: CASSLRDQPQHF.

This chain connects TRBV5-4 to TRBJ2-5; 7 bases agree with TRBD1. The CDR3 spans 14 residues. CDR1 is SGHNT and CDR2 is YYREEE in the germline V gene (reference sequence). The V gene end was trimmed by 0 bases and the J gene end by 3 bases; junction bases not matched to a gene: 2. CDR3 bases: TGTGCCAGCAGCTTGGCCGACAGGGAAGAGACCCAGTACTTC. As protein: CASSLADREETQYF.

This clone was detected only a few times. The chain joins TRBV18 to TRBJ1-2; TRBD1 aligns across 7 bases. The germline CDR1 and CDR2 sequences are KGHSH and LQKENI. This CDR3 has 16 residues. With V trimmed by 4 bases and J by 4 bases, 12 bases remained unmatched. In nucleotides, the CDR3 is TGTGCCAGCTCACGACAGGGAACCTCCCTTTCCTATGGCTACACCTTC. Translation: CASSRQGTSLSYGYTF.

The V and J genes are TRBV4-3 and TRBJ1-1; D possibly corresponds to TRBD1 (5 bases). The V gene's germline CDR1 is LGHNA and CDR2 YSLEER. Trimming removed 1 base from V and 8 bases from J, with 14 bases in between. The CDR3 loop spans 14 amino acids. The CDR3 reads CASSQGGGSEEAFF. The CDR3 bases are TGCGCCAGCAGCCAAGGCGGGGGGTCGGAAGAAGCTTTCTTT.

This chain joins TRBV5-1 and TRBJ2-2; 8 bases fit TRBD1. This CDR3 has 15 residues. The V gene end was trimmed by 4 bases and the J gene end by 5 bases; junction bases not matched to a gene: 7. Germline values: CDR1 SGHRS, CDR2 YFSETQ. CDR3 coding DNA: TGCGCCAGCAGCCCCCGGACAGGGAGTACCGGGGAGCTGTTTTTT. Its protein product is CASSPRTGSTGELFF. The full variable domain, rest sourced from reference TRBV5-1 and TRBJ2-2, is KAGVTQTPRYLIKTRGQQVTLSCSPISGHRSVSWYQQTPGQGLQFLFEYFSETQRNKGNFPGRFSGRQFSNSRSEMNVSTLELGDSALYLCASSPRTGSTGELFFGEGSRLTVL.

A few counts support this clone. The chain employs TRBV7-2 and TRBJ2-3; 7 bases match TRBD2. The CDR3 covers 14 residues. Germline CDR1 and CDR2: SGHTA and FQGNSA. Trimming removed 5 bases from V and 11 bases from J; junction bases left unmatched: 13. CDR3 region: CASSLGLERVGQYF. The CDR3 DNA sequence: TGTGCCAGCAGCCTCGGACTAGAGAGGGTAGGGCAGTATTTT.

V is TRBV5-1 and J is TRBJ1-1; D possibly corresponds to TRBD1 (6 bases). The CDR3 contains 14 residues. Looked up from germline, CDR1 is SGHRS and CDR2 is YFSETQ. The germline V and J ends were trimmed by 4 bases and 4 bases, with 14 bases remaining between them. This chain's CDR3 is CASSPREGGTEAFF. CDR3 in DNA: TGCGCCAGCAGCCCCCGGGAGGGGGGCACTGAAGCTTTCTTT.